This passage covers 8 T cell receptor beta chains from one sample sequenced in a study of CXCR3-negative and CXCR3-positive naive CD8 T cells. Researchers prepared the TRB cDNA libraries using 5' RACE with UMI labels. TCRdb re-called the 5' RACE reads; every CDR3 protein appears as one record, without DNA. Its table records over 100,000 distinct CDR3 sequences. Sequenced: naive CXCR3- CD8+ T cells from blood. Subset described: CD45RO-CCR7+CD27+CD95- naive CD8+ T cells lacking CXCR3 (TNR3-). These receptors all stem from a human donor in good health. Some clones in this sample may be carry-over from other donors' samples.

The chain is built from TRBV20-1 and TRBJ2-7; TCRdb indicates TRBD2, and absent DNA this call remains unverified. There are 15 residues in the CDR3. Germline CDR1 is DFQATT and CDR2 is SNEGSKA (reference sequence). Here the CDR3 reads CSARGPGAVDYEQYF.

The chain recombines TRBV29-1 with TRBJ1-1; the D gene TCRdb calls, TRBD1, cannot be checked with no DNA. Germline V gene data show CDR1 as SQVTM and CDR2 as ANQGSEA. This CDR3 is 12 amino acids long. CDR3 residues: CSVGQYNTEAFF.

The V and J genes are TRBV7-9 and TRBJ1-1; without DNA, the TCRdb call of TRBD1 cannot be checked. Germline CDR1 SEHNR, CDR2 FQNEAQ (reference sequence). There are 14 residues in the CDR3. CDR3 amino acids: CASAGGTGGTEAFF.

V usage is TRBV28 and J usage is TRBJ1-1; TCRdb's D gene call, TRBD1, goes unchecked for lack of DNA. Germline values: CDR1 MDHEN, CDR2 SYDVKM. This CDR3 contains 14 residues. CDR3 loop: CASSTPRGPIEAFF.

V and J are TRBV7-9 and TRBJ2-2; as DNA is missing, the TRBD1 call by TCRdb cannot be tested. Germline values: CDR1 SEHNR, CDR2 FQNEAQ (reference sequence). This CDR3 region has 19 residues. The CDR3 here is CASSSTQTGQGPNTGELFF.

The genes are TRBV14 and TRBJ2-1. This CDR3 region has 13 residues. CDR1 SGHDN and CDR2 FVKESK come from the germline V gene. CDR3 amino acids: CASSQDLIGEQFF.

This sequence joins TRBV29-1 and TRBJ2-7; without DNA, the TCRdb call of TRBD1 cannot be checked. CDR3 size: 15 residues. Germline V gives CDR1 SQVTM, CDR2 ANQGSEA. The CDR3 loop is CSVGRDRGLSYEQYF.

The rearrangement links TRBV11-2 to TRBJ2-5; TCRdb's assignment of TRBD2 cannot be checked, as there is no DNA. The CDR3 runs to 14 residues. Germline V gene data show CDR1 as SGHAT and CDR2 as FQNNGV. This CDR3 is CASSTIAGQETQYF. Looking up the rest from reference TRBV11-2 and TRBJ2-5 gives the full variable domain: EAGVAQSPRYKIIEKRQSVAFWCNPISGHATLYWYQQILGQGPKLLIQFQNNGVVDDSQLPKDRFSAERLKGVDSTLKIQPAKLEDSAVYLCASSTIAGQETQYFGPGTRLLVL.